These 15 T cell receptor beta chains share one sample of origin, sequenced in a study of tumor-infiltrating lymphocytes in primary liver carcinoma. Synthesis of TCR beta cDNA was carried out from about 540 ng total RNA with a constant-region primer. Nested multiplex PCR, run for three rounds with slightly modified ARM-PCR, yielded TCR beta libraries. TRBV1-TRBV30 forward primers paired with a C-beta reverse primer drove the first two PCR rounds, 10 cycles each. TCRdb redid the calling of the multiplex PCR reads with MiXCR, one entry per CDR3 protein. The data contain fewer than 400,000 distinct CDR3 sequences, roughly 60% of them singletons. Unsorted whole blood served as the source of blood RNA, and germline DNA was extracted as well. Sequencing was performed on peripheral blood. Receptors originate from a woman aged 25 to 39 with primary liver carcinoma and hepatitis B virus infection.

Turning to this clonotype: The CDR3 carries no conserved terminal phenylalanine or tryptophan, so it likely arises from a read error. V usage is TRBV5-6 and J usage is TRBJ2-1; D is uncertain. V lost 1 base and J 6 bases, leaving 5 bases between the germline ends. Germline V gene data show CDR1 as SGHDT and CDR2 as YYEEEE. The CDR3 loop spans 12 amino acids. The CDR3 loop is CASSLLGNEQFL. In DNA, the CDR3 is TGTGCCAGCAGCTTGTTAGGCAATGAGCAGTTCTTA.

The chain uses TRBV29-1 and TRBJ1-3; D gene unclear. The germline CDR1 and CDR2 sequences are SQVTM and ANQGSEA. V was cut by 7 bases and J by 12 bases, with 31 bases left in between. The CDR3 runs to 16 residues. CDR3 protein: CSAAGGSGSSGNNIYF. In DNA, the CDR3 is TGCAGCGCTGCTGGTGGGTCGGGCAGCTCTGGAAATAACATATATTTT.

As to this clonotype: Since the CDR3 does not end with the conserved phenylalanine or tryptophan, this likely comes from a read error. This CDR3 reads CASSYQTEAYEQYY. CDR3 in DNA: TGTGCCAGCAGCTACCAGACGGAGGCTTACGAGCAGTACTAC. The chain couples TRBV11-2 to TRBJ2-7, with D maybe TRBD2 (5 bases). The germline CDR1 and CDR2 sequences are SGHAT and FQNNGV. The CDR3 runs to 14 residues. Between the trimmed V and J ends, which lost 4 bases and 4 bases, there was a span of 14 bases.

This clonotype came up many times. V gene TRBV28 combines with J gene TRBJ1-1; 7 bases map to TRBD1. The CDR3 is made up of 13 amino acids. Trimming took 6 bases from V and 5 from J; bases not matched to a gene: 6. Germline V gene data show CDR1 as MDHEN and CDR2 as SYDVKM. In DNA, the CDR3 is TGTGCCAGCAGCCGCGACAGGGTTACTGAAGCTTTCTTT. Protein: CASSRDRVTEAFF.

The genes are TRBV14 and TRBJ1-6; TRBD1 is a possible D gene (6 bases). CDR1 SGHDN and CDR2 FVKESK come from the germline V gene. The CDR3 has 16 amino acids. V was pared by 8 bases and J by 2 bases, with 16 bases between. The chain's CDR3 is CASGYRVHTYNSPLHF. The CDR3 DNA follows: TGTGCCAGCGGATACAGGGTTCACACCTATAATTCACCCCTCCACTTT.

This clonotype was detected a few times. The chain has TRBV4-1 and TRBJ2-7; TRBD1 aligns across 10 bases. The germline V gene has CDR1 MGHRA and CDR2 YSYEKL. CDR3 size: 15 residues. J was trimmed by 3 bases and V by 4 bases; bases with no gene match: 6. The CDR3, as DNA: TGCGCCAGCAGCCTTGGACAGGGGGGGTTCTACGAGCAGTACTTC. Residues: CASSLGQGGFYEQYF.

Worth noting for this clonotype: Given the absence of the conserved phenylalanine or tryptophan at the CDR3 end, a read error is likely. The chain combines TRBV12-5 with TRBJ2-7; 7 nucleotides align to TRBD1. The V gene's germline CDR1 is LGHNT and CDR2 FRNRAP. This CDR3 spans 15 amino acids. The J segment lost 4 bases and the V segment lost 1 base, leaving 7 bases of the junction unmatched. The chain's CDR3 is CASGLGDRAAYEQYL. The CDR3 DNA is TGTGCTAGTGGTTTGGGCGACAGGGCCGCGTACGAGCAGTACTTA.

For this clonotype: Germline and junction disagree at one end, which may indicate a read error. The chain is built from TRBV11-2 and TRBJ2-3; unclear D gene. Germline CDR1 is SGHAT and CDR2 is FQNNGV. The length of the CDR3 is 13 residues. The CDR3 nucleotides read TGTGCCTGCAGCACGAACGCAGGTGATACGCAGTATTTT. This translates into CACSTNAGDTQYF.

This sequence joins TRBV20-1 and TRBJ2-3; 8 nucleotides line up with TRBD2. The CDR3 is 13 amino acids. CDR1 is DFQATT, CDR2 SNEGSKA, per germline (reference sequence). V gave up 4 bases and J gave up 13 bases; unmatched junction bases: 13. The CDR3 loop is CSATPGSSGDKYF. The DNA of the CDR3 is TGCAGTGCTACTCCCGGAAGTAGCGGGGACAAGTATTTT.

Notes on this clonotype: A clone one base away is much larger, so this may be a read error. CDR3 loop: CASCEGGTGVGGYTF. In DNA, the CDR3 is TGTGCCAGCTGTGAAGGAGGGACCGGAGTCGGGGGCTACACCTTC. This chain uses TRBV6-1 with TRBJ1-2, with D maybe TRBD1 (5 bases). This CDR3 comprises 15 residues. Looked up from germline, CDR1 is MNHNS and CDR2 is SASEGT.

Many counts were recorded for this clonotype. This sequence joins TRBV6-1 and TRBJ1-5; unclear D gene. V was cut by 6 bases and J by 2 bases, with 8 bases left in between. Germline values: CDR1 MNHNS, CDR2 SASEGT. The CDR3 is made up of 13 amino acids. CDR3 loop: CASRGNGNQPQHF. CDR3 DNA: TGTGCCAGCAGGGGGAATGGCAATCAGCCCCAGCATTTT.

Only one count was recorded for this clonotype. The chain employs TRBV7-9 and TRBJ2-1, with TRBD2 matching over 12 bases. From germline, CDR1 is SEHNR and CDR2 FQNEAQ (reference sequence). The trim removed 5 bases at V and 7 bases at J, leaving 9 bases unmatched. CDR3 size: 16 residues. The CDR3 DNA is TGTGCCAGCAGCCCGCGCGGGACTAGCGGGCGGAATGAGCAGTTCTTC. It translates to CASSPRGTSGRNEQFF.

This clonotype has a handful of counts. The chain joins TRBV6-5 to TRBJ1-1; possible D gene TRBD1, 6 bases. CDR3 length: 16 amino acids. Germline V CDR1 and CDR2: MNHEY, SVGAGI. Trimming stripped 4 bases from V and 5 bases from J, with 20 bases between. In DNA, the CDR3 is TGTGCCAGCAGTTCCCATACCGGGGCCCAGGGGACTGAAGCTTTCTTT. The encoded protein is CASSSHTGAQGTEAFF.

As regards this clonotype: This may stem from a read error, because a much larger clone lies one nucleotide away. The rearrangement joins TRBV6-2 or TRBV6-3 to TRBJ1-1, with 7 bases matching TRBD1. Germline V gives CDR1 MNHEY, CDR2 SVGEGT. This CDR3 has 14 amino acids. CDR3 nucleotides: TGTACCAGCAAGAACAGGGGTCCGGACACTGAAGCTTTCTTT. The encoded protein is CTSKNRGPDTEAFF.

Concerning this clonotype itself: Germline and junction disagree at one end, which may indicate a read error. This chain uses TRBV12-3 or TRBV12-4 with TRBJ1-5, with D unclear. The CDR3 loop spans 14 amino acids. CDR3 DNA sequence: TGTGTCAGCAATAGGTTAGGGAGGGATCAGCCCCAGCATTTT. Residues: CVSNRLGRDQPQHF.